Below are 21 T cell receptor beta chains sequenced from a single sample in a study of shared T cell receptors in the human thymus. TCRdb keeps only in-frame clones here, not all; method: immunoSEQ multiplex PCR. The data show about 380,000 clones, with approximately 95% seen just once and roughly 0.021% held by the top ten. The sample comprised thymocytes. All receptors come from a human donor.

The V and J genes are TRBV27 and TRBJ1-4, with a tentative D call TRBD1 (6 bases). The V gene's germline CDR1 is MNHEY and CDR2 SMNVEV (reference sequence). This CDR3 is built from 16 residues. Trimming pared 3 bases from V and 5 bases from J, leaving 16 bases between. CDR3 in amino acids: CASSFTGGSGNEKLFF. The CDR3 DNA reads TGTGCCAGCAGTTTCACGGGGGGCAGTGGGAATGAAAAACTGTTTTTT.

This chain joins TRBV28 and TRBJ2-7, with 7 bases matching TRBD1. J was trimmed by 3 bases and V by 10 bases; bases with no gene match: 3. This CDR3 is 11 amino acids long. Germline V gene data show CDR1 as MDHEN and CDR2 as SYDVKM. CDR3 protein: CATRQGYEQYF. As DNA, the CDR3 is TGTGCCACCCGACAGGGCTACGAGCAGTACTTC. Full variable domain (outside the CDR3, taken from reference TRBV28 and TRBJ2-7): DVKVTQSSRYLVKRTGEKVFLECVQDMDHENMFWYRQDPGLGLRLIYFSYDVKMKEKGDIPEGYSVSREKKERFSLILESASTNQTSMYLCATRQGYEQYFGPGTRLTVT.

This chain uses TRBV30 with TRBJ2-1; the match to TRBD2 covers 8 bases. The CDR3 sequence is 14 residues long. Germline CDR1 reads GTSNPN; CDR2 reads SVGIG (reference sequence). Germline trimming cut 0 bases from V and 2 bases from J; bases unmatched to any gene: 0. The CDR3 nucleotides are TGTGCCTGGAGTGTAGCGGGAGCCTACAATGAGCAGTTCTTC. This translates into CAWSVAGAYNEQFF.

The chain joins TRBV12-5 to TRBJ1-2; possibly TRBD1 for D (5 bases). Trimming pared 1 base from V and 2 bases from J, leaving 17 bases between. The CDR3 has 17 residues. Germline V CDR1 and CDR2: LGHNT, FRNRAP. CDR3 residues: CASGLAPCREANYGYTF. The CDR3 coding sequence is TGTGCTAGTGGTTTGGCCCCCTGCAGGGAGGCAAACTATGGCTACACCTTC.

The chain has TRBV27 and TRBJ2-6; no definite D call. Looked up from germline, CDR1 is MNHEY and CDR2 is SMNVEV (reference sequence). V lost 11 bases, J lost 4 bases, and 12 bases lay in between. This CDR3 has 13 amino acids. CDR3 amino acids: CASDQAGANVLTF. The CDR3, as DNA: TGTGCCTCAGACCAGGCAGGGGCCAACGTCCTGACTTTC.

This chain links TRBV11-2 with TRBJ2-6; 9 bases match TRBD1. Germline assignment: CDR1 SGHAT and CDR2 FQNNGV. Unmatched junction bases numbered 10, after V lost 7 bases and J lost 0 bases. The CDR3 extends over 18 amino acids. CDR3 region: CASTGTGSSPSGANVLTF. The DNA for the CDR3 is TGTGCCAGCACCGGGACAGGGAGCTCCCCCTCTGGGGCCAACGTCCTGACTTTC.

CDR3 loop: CASGAPNTDTQYF. For the CDR3, the DNA is TGTGCCAGCGGTGCGCCTAACACAGATACGCAGTATTTT. The genes are TRBV2 and TRBJ2-3; D gene unclear. The CDR3 consists of 13 residues. CDR1 and CDR2 (germline): SNHLY, FYNNEI. Trimming shortened V by 8 bases and J by 2 bases, and 11 bases separated the two germline ends.

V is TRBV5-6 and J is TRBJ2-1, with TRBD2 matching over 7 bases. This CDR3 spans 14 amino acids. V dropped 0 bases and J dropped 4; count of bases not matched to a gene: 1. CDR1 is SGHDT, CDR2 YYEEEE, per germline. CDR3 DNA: TGTGCCAGCAGCTTGGTACTAGCGTACAATGAGCAGTTCTTC. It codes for CASSLVLAYNEQFF. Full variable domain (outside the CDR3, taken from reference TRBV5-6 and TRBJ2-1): DAGVTQSPTHLIKTRGQQVTLRCSPKSGHDTVSWYQQALGQGPQFIFQYYEEEERQRGNFPDRFSGHQFPNYSSELNVNALLLGDSALYLCASSLVLAYNEQFFGPGTRLTVL.

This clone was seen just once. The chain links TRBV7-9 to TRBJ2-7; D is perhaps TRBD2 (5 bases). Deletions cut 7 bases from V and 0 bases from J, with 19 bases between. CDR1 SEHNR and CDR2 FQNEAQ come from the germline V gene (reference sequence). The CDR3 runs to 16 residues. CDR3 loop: CASNSLAGDSSYEQYF. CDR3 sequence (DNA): TGTGCCAGCAACTCCCTAGCTGGTGATAGCTCCTACGAGCAGTACTTC.

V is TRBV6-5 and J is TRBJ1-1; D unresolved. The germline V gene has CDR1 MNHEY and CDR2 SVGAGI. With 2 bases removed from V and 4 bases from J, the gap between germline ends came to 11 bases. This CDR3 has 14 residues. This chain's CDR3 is CASSYEIKGTEAFF. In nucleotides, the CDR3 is TGTGCCAGCAGTTACGAAATAAAGGGCACTGAAGCTTTCTTT.

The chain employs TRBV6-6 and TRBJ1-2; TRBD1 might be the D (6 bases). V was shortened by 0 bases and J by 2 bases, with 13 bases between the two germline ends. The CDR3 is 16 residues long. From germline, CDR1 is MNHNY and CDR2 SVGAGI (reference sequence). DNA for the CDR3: TGTGCCAGCAGTTACTCCGGACAGCCAAACAACTATGGCTACACCTTC. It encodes CASSYSGQPNNYGYTF.

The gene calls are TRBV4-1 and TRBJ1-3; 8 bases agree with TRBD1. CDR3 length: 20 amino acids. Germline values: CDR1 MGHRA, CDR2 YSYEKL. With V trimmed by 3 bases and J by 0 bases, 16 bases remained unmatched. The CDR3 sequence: CASSQEGPPGQAPSGNTIYF. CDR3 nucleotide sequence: TGCGCCAGCAGCCAGGAAGGTCCACCGGGACAGGCCCCCTCTGGAAACACCATATATTTT.

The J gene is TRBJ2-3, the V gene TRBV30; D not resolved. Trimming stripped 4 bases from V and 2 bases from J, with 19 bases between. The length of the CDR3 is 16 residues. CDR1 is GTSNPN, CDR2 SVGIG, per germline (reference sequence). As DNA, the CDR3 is TGTGCCTGGACCCTCACCCCCCCGGGTGTCACAGATACGCAGTATTTT. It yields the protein CAWTLTPPGVTDTQYF.

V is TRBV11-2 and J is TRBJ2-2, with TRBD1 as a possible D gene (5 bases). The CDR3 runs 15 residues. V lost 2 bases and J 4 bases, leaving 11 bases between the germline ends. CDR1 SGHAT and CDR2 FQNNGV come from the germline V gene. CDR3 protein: CASSLYRLSTGELFF. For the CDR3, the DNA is TGTGCCAGCAGCTTATACAGGTTAAGCACCGGGGAGCTGTTTTTT.

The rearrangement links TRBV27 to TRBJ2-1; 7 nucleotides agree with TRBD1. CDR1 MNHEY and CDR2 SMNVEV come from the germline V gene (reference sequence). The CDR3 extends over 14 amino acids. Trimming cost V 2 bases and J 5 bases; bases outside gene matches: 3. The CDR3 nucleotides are TGTGCCAGCAGTTTACGGGACAGTGACAATGAGCAGTTCTTC. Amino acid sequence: CASSLRDSDNEQFF.

The CDR3 DNA reads as TGCGCCAGCAGCTTGGACAGCGATTCCTACAATGAGCAGTTCTTC. This sequence encodes CASSLDSDSYNEQFF. V gene TRBV5-1 combines with J gene TRBJ2-1; D remains ambiguous. This CDR3 is built from 15 residues. V dropped 0 bases and J dropped 1 base, with 8 bases sitting between them. Germline loops: CDR1 SGHRS, CDR2 YFSETQ.

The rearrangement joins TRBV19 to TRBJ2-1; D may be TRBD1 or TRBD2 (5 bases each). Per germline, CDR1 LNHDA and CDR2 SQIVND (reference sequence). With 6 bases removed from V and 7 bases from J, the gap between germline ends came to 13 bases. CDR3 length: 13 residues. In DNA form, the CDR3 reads TGTGCCAGTAGCTCCCGGGACCGGAATGAGCAGTTCTTC. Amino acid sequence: CASSSRDRNEQFF.

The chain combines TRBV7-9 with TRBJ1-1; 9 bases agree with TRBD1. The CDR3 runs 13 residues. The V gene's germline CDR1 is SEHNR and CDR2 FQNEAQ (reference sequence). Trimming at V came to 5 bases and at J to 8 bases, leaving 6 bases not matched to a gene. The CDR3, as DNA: TGTGCCAGCAGCGGGGGACAGGGCTCCGAAGCTTTCTTT. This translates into CASSGGQGSEAFF.

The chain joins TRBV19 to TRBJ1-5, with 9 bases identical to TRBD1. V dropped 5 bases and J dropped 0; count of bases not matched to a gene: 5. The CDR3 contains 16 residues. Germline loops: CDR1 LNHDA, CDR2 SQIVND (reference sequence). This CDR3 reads CASSPWDRASNQPQHF. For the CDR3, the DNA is TGTGCCAGTAGTCCCTGGGACAGGGCTAGCAATCAGCCCCAGCATTTT.

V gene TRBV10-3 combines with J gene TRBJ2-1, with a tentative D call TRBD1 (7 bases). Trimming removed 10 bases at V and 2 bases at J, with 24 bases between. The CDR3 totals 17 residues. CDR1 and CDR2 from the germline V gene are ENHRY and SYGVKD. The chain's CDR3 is CATGTAPIAEPYNEQFF. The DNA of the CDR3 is TGTGCCACGGGGACAGCACCTATAGCGGAGCCCTACAATGAGCAGTTCTTC.

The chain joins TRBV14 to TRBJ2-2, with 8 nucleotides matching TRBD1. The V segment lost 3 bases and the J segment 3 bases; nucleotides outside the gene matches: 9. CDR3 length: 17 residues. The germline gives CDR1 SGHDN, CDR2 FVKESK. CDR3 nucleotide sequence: TGTGCCAGCAGCCACTACAAGGACAGGGCAGACACCGGGGAGCTGTTTTTT. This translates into CASSHYKDRADTGELFF.